A selection of T cell receptor beta chains follows, all from one sample in a study of cytomegalovirus exposure and HLA in healthy donors. Assay used: immunoSEQ multiplex PCR; TCRdb lists only in-frame clones, some missing. The profile shows 100,000 to 150,000 clones, about 8.5% of them singletons. The sample taken for sequencing was PBMCs. These receptors came from a man aged 40-55 years in good health and CMV-seronegative. The CDR3 runs from the conserved cysteine through the conserved F or W. Each record gives: V gene, J gene, CDR3 protein.

>TRBV29-1|TRBJ2-7
CSVEDAPGEQYF
>TRBV9|TRBJ2-3
CASSVDPDRTDTQYF
>TRBV2|TRBJ1-6
CASSSGTATYSPLHF
>TRBV6-5|TRBJ2-7
CASARGFYEQYF
>TRBV12-5|TRBJ1-2
CASGLDRVRYGYTF
>TRBV2|TRBJ1-6
CASRYRDREYNSPLHF
>TRBV27|TRBJ2-3
CASCRLGEDTQYF
>TRBV10-3|TRBJ2-3
CAISEPRRAGGRTDTQYF
>TRBV4-1|TRBJ2-1
CASSQRQGGNEQFF
>TRBV10-2|TRBJ1-5
CASRQGMNQPQHF
>TRBV6-6|TRBJ2-1
CASSGLAGGGWDEQFF
>TRBV4-1|TRBJ2-2
CASAGSGELFF
>TRBV6-5|TRBJ1-1
CASSEQVITEAFF
>TRBV7-2|TRBJ1-5
CASSLVQDQPQHF
>TRBV7-9|TRBJ1-4
CASSQTGGIDEKLFF
>TRBV5-6|TRBJ2-3
CASSYKRAADTQYF
>TRBV14|TRBJ1-2
CASSSRGPGYTF
>TRBV4-1|TRBJ2-2
CASSQVTASPTNTGELFF
>TRBV19|TRBJ1-1
CASRTDTYVNTEAFF
>TRBV29-1|TRBJ1-2
CSVDELGGDPGYGYTF
>TRBV10-2|TRBJ1-1
CATVQGADTEAFF
>TRBV29-1|TRBJ2-7
CSVMSQGSDEQYF
>TRBV7-7|TRBJ2-5
CASSPATGGGETQYF
>TRBV29-1|TRBJ1-2
CSVPRTGSGYTF